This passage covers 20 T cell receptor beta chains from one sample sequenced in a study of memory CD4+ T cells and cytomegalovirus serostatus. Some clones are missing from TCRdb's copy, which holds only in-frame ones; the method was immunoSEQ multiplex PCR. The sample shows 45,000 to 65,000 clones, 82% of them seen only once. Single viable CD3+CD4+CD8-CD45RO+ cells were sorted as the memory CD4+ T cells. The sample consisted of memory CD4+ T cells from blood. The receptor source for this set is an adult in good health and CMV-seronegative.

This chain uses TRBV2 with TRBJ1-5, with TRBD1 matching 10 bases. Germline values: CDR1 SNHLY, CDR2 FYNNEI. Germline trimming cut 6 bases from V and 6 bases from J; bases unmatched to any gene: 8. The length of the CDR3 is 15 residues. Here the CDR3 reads CASSRGTGVGQPQHF. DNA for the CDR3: TGTGCCAGCAGCCGCGGGACAGGGGTTGGTCAGCCCCAGCATTTT.

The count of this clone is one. The CDR3 bases are TGCGCCAGCAGCCAAGAAGCCGGGACAGGGGAGAGAGAAAAACTGTTTTTT. As protein: CASSQEAGTGEREKLFF. The chain links TRBV4-1 to TRBJ1-4; the match to TRBD1 covers 10 bases. The germline V gene encodes CDR1 MGHRA and CDR2 YSYEKL. The CDR3 runs to 17 residues. V shed 0 bases and J 8 bases; nucleotides not matched to a gene: 9.

The CDR3 spells CASRHPIGTGELFF. The CDR3 region has the DNA TGCGCCAGCAGACATCCGATAGGGACCGGGGAGCTGTTTTTT. The J gene is TRBJ2-2, the V gene TRBV5-1; D uncertain. The CDR3 has 14 residues. CDR1 and CDR2 (germline): SGHRS, YFSETQ. The V and J ends lost 5 bases and 5 bases respectively, with 13 bases between them. Full variable domain (remainder filled in from reference TRBV5-1 and TRBJ2-2): KAGVTQTPRYLIKTRGQQVTLSCSPISGHRSVSWYQQTPGQGLQFLFEYFSETQRNKGNFPGRFSGRQFSNSRSEMNVSTLELGDSALYLCASRHPIGTGELFFGEGSRLTVL.

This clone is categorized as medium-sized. The CDR3 protein is CASSYMMNTEAFF. As DNA, the CDR3 is TGTGCCAGCAGTTACATGATGAACACTGAAGCTTTCTTT. The gene calls are TRBV6-5 and TRBJ1-1; D is uncertain. Germline V gene sequence: CDR1 MNHEY, CDR2 SVGAGI. The ends were cut back, 2 bases at V and 0 bases at J, with 4 bases in the middle. The CDR3 runs 13 residues.

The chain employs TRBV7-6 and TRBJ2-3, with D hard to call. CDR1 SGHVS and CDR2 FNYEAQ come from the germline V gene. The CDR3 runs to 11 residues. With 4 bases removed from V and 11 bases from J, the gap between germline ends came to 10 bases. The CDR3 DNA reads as TGTGCCAGCAGCTCGTCGGATGAGCAGTATTTT. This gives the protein CASSSSDEQYF.

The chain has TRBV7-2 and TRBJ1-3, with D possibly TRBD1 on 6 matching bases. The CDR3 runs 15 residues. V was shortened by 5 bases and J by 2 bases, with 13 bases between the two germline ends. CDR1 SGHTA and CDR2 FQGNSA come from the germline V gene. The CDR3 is CASSISTGTGNTIYF. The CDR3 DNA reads TGTGCCAGCAGCATCTCTACAGGGACTGGAAACACCATATATTTT.

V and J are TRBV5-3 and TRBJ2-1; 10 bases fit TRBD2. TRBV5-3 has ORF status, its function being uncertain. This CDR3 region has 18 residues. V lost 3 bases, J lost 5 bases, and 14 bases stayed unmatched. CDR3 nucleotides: TGTGCCAGAAGCTATACTAGCGGGGTCAAGAGAGGGGACAATGAGCAGTTCTTC. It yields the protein CARSYTSGVKRGDNEQFF.

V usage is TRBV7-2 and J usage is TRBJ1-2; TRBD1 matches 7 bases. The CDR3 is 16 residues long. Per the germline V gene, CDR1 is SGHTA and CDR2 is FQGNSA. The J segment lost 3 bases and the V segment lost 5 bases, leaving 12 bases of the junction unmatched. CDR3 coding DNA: TGTGCCAGCAGCCCCCCAGGGGGGGGCTTTTACTATGGCTACACCTTC. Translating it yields CASSPPGGGFYYGYTF.

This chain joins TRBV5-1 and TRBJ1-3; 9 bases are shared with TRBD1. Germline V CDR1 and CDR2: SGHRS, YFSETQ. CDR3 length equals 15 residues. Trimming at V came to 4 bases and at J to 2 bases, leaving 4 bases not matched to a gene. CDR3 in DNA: TGCGCCAGCAGCCGGGACAGGGAAACTGGAAACACCATATATTTT. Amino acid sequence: CASSRDRETGNTIYF.

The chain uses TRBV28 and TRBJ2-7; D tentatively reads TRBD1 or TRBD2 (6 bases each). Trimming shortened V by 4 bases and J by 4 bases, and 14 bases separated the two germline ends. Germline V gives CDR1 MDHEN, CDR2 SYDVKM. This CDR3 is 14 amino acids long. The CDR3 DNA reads TGTGCCAGCAGTTATACGGGGGCGCGGTACGAGCAGTACTTC. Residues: CASSYTGARYEQYF.

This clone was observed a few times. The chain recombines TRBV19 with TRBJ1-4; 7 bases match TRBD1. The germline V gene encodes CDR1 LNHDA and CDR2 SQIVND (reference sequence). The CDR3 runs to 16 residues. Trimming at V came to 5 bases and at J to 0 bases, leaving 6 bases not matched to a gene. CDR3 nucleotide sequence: TGTGCCAGTAGTCAGGGGGGAAGCGCAACTAATGAAAAACTGTTTTTT. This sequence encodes CASSQGGSATNEKLFF.

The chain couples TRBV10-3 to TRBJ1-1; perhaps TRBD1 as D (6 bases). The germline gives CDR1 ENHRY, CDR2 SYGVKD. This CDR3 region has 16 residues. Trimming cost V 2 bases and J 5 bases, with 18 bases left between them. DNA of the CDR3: TGTGCCATCAGTGAGCATGCGGGGGCAGGAGGAACTGAAGCTTTCTTT. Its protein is CAISEHAGAGGTEAFF.

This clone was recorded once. CDR3 DNA sequence: TGCGCCAGCAGCTTCTCTAGCGGGGGGGAAGAGACCCAGTACTTC. Its protein is CASSFSSGGEETQYF. V gene TRBV5-1 combines with J gene TRBJ2-5, with 12 bases lining up with TRBD2. V gave up 2 bases and J gave up 3 bases; unmatched junction bases: 2. Germline CDR1 and CDR2: SGHRS and YFSETQ. CDR3 length: 15 amino acids.

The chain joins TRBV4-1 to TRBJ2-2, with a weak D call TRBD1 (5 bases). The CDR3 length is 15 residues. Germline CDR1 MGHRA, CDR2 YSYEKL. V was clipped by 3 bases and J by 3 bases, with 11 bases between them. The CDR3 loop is CASSHKARDTGELFF. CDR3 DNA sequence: TGCGCCAGCAGCCACAAGGCCAGGGACACCGGGGAGCTGTTTTTT.

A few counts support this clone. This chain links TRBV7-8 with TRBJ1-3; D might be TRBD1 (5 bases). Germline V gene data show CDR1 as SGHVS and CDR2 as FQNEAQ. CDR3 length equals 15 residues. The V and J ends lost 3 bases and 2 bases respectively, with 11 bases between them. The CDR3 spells CASSFGETAGNTIYF. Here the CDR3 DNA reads TGTGCCAGCAGCTTCGGCGAGACAGCTGGAAACACCATATATTTT. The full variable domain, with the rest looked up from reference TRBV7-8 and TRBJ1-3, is GAGVSQSPRYKVAKRGQDVALRCDPISGHVSLFWYQQALGQGPEFLTYFQNEAQLDKSGLPSDRFFAERPEGSVSTLKIQRTQQEDSAVYLCASSFGETAGNTIYFGEGSWLTVV.

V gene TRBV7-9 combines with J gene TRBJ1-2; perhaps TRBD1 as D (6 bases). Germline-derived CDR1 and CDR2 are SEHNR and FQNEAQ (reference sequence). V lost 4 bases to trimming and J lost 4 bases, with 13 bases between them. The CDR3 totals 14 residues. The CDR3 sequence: CASSSGDGPYGYTF. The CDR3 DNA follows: TGTGCCAGCAGCTCAGGGGACGGGCCCTATGGCTACACCTTC.

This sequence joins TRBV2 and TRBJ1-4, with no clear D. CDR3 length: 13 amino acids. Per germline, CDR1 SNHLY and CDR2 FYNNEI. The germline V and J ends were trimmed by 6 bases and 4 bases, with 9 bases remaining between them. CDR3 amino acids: CASSGMRNEKLFF. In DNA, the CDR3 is TGTGCCAGCAGCGGGATGCGTAATGAAAAACTGTTTTTT.

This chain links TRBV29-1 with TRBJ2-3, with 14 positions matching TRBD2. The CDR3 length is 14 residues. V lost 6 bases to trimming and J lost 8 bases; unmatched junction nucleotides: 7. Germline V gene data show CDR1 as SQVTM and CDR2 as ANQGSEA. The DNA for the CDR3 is TGCAGCGTGGGACTAGCGGGGGAATTGAGTACGCAGTATTTT. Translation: CSVGLAGELSTQYF.

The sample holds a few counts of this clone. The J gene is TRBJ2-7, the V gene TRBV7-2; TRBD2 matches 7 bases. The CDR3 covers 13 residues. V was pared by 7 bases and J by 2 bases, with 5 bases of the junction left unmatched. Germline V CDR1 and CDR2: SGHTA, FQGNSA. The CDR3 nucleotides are TGTGCCAGCAAAATTGCGGGGGCCTACGAGCAGTACTTC. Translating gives CASKIAGAYEQYF.

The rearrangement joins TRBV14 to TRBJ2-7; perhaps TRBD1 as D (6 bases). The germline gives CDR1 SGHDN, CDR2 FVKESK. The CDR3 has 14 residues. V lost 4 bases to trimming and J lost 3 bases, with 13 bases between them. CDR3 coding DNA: TGTGCCAGCAGCCCAGGGGTAGGGAACTACGAGCAGTACTTC. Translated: CASSPGVGNYEQYF.